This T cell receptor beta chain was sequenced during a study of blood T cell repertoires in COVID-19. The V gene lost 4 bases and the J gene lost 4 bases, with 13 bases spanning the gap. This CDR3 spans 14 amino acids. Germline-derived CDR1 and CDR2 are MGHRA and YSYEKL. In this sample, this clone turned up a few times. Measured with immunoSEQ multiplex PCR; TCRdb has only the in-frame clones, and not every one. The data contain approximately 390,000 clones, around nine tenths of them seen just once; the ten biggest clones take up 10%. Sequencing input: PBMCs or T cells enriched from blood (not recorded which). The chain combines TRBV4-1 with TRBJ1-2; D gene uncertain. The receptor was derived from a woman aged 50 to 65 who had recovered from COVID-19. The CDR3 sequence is CASSLDSGTYGYTF. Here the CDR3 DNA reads TGCGCCAGCAGCCTCGACTCGGGAACCTATGGCTACACCTTC.